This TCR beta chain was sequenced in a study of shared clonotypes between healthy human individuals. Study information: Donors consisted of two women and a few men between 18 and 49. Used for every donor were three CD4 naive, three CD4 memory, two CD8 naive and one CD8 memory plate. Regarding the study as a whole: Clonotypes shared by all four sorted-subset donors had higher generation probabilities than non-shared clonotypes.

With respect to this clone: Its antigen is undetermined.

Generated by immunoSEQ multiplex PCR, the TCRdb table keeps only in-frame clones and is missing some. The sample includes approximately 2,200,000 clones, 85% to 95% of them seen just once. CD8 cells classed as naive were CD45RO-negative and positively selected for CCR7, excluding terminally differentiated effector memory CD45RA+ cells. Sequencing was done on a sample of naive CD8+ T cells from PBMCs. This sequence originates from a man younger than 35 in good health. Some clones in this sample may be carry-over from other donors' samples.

The CDR3 loop is CASSRAGGFYNEQFF. Written as DNA, the CDR3 is TGTGCCAGCAGCCGAGCCGGGGGGTTCTACAATGAGCAGTTCTTC. The rearrangement links TRBV7-8 to TRBJ2-1; 7 bases agree with TRBD2. The CDR3 has 15 amino acids. V lost 5 bases and J lost 3; bases outside the gene matches: 7. Per germline, CDR1 SGHVS and CDR2 FQNEAQ.